These 21 T cell receptor beta chains were all obtained from the same sample, sequenced in a study of cytomegalovirus exposure and HLA in healthy donors. It was with 60 Vbeta and 13 Jbeta primers that the PCR ran. Generated by immunoSEQ multiplex PCR, the TCRdb table keeps only in-frame clones and is missing some. The sample shows roughly 90,000 clones, around 68% of them seen only once. The sequenced material came from PBMCs. The receptors shown here come from a man aged 25 to 40 in good health and CMV-seropositive.

This clone appeared a single time. The DNA for the CDR3 is TGTGCCTGGAGGGACTCGACGACAAAGTGGGAGCAGTTCTTC. This encodes CAWRDSTTKWEQFF. The rearrangement links TRBV30 to TRBJ2-1; D is perhaps TRBD2 (5 bases). CDR3 length: 14 residues. V was shortened by 3 bases and J by 10 bases, with 19 bases between the two germline ends. CDR1 is GTSNPN, CDR2 SVGIG, per germline (reference sequence).

This clone showed up just once. This chain connects TRBV5-1 to TRBJ1-4; TRBD1 matches at 7 bases. The germline gives CDR1 SGHRS, CDR2 YFSETQ. The CDR3 runs to 14 residues. After removal of 6 bases from V and 8 bases from J, the junction contained 10 bases not matched to a gene. DNA of the CDR3: TGCGCCAGCACGCGACAGGGTAATGAGGAAAAACTGTTTTTT. The encoded protein is CASTRQGNEEKLFF.

This clone came up once. The chain uses TRBV18 and TRBJ2-7; 10 nucleotides match TRBD1. Germline V gives CDR1 KGHSH, CDR2 LQKENI. The J segment lost 7 bases and the V segment lost 2 bases, leaving 5 bases of the junction unmatched. The CDR3 length is 14 residues. The CDR3 protein is CASSPGQGVREQYF. The CDR3 coding sequence is TGTGCCAGCTCACCAGGACAGGGGGTACGGGAGCAGTACTTC.

The chain has TRBV6-5 and TRBJ2-3; D might be TRBD1 (5 bases). Germline assignment: CDR1 MNHEY and CDR2 SVGAGI. V lost 4 bases, J lost 4 bases, and 18 bases lay in between. The CDR3 contains 16 residues. The CDR3, as DNA: TGTGCCAGCAGTTCCCGGGCCAGGGATGGGTCAGATACGCAGTATTTT. Translated, it gives CASSSRARDGSDTQYF.

The rearrangement joins TRBV29-1 to TRBJ1-1; D remains unclear. The ends were cut back, 6 bases at V and 0 bases at J, with 32 bases in the middle. The CDR3 runs to 20 residues. Germline V gene lookup returns CDR1 SQVTM and CDR2 ANQGSEA. Written as DNA, the CDR3 is TGCAGCGTACTTATATGGGCGCCCCCCTACTCGCCCTTCTTGAACACTGAAGCTTTCTTT. Translation gives CSVLIWAPPYSPFLNTEAFF.

The chain is built from TRBV5-6 and TRBJ1-5; possible D gene TRBD1, 6 bases. V dropped 4 bases and J dropped 4 bases, with 21 bases sitting between them. The CDR3 is 17 residues long. Germline V gene data show CDR1 as SGHDT and CDR2 as YYEEEE. CDR3 bases: TGTGCCAGCAGCAACGGGCCGCGGACAGAATTAAATCAGCCCCAGCATTTT. As protein: CASSNGPRTELNQPQHF.

This clone was picked up a small number of times. The V gene is TRBV28, the J gene TRBJ2-5; TRBD1 matches at 7 bases. The closer fit of TRBJ2-7 to the DNA end suggests the J call may be wrong. CDR1 and CDR2 (germline): MDHEN, SYDVKM. CDR3 length: 14 residues. The CDR3 coding sequence is TGTGCCAGCAGTTTGGGACAGAGCTCCTACGAGCAGTACTTC. Translated: CASSLGQSSYEQYF.

This clone was detected only once. The chain carries TRBV13 and TRBJ2-5, with 8 bases aligning to TRBD2. The length of the CDR3 is 14 residues. Germline V CDR1 and CDR2: PRHDT, FYEKMQ (reference sequence). The V segment lost 5 bases and the J segment 2 bases; nucleotides outside the gene matches: 4. CDR3 region: CASSPGGAQETQYF. The CDR3, as DNA: TGTGCCAGCAGCCCGGGGGGGGCGCAAGAGACCCAGTACTTC. The full variable domain, completed using reference TRBV13 and TRBJ2-5, is AAGVIQSPRHLIKEKRETATLKCYPIPRHDTVYWYQQGPGQDPQFLISFYEKMQSDKGSIPDRFSAQQFSDYHSELNMSSLELGDSALYFCASSPGGAQETQYFGPGTRLLVL.

V gene TRBV4-1 combines with J gene TRBJ1-1; 10 bases fit TRBD1. This CDR3 is built from 15 residues. Germline V gene sequence: CDR1 MGHRA, CDR2 YSYEKL. J lost 4 bases, V lost 4 bases, and 6 bases had no gene match. The CDR3 DNA follows: TGCGCCAGCAGCCGGGACAGGGGAAGGAGCACTGAAGCTTTCTTT. Its protein product is CASSRDRGRSTEAFF.

The chain is built from TRBV5-6 and TRBJ1-3; D is ambiguous. Trimming removed 0 bases at V and 5 bases at J, with 6 bases between. Germline assignment: CDR1 SGHDT and CDR2 YYEEEE. This CDR3 is 13 amino acids long. DNA for the CDR3: TGTGCCAGCAGCTTGGGGGCACGAAACACCATATATTTT. Its protein product is CASSLGARNTIYF.

V gene TRBV2 combines with J gene TRBJ2-1; the match to TRBD1 covers 9 bases. Germline V gene data show CDR1 as SNHLY and CDR2 as FYNNEI. This CDR3 has 17 residues. V trimming: 5 bases; J trimming: 0 bases; junction bases outside the gene matches: 8. Written as DNA, the CDR3 is TGTGCCAGCAGTTTACCGGGACAGGGTAGCTCCTACAATGAGCAGTTCTTC. This codes for CASSLPGQGSSYNEQFF.

The gene calls are TRBV7-9 and TRBJ1-2; D ambiguous. CDR1 and CDR2 from the germline V gene are SEHNR and FQNEAQ (reference sequence). The CDR3 is 13 amino acids. Trimming pared 5 bases from V and 8 bases from J, leaving 15 bases between. CDR3 amino acids: CASSGERDGGYTF. DNA for the CDR3: TGTGCCAGCAGCGGCGAGAGGGATGGGGGCTACACCTTC. The entire variable domain, with the rest obtained from reference TRBV7-9 and TRBJ1-2, is as follows: DTGVSQNPRHKITKRGQNVTFRCDPISEHNRLYWYRQTLGQGPEFLTYFQNEAQLEKSRLLSDRFSAERPKGSFSTLEIQRTEQGDSAMYLCASSGERDGGYTFGSGTRLTVV.

The chain links TRBV9 to TRBJ2-7, with D hard to call. V was cut by 3 bases and J by 0 bases, with 7 bases left in between. This CDR3 is built from 13 residues. The germline CDR1 and CDR2 sequences are SGDLS and YYNGEE. This chain's CDR3 is CASSGASSYEQYF. Written as DNA, the CDR3 is TGTGCCAGCAGCGGGGCCAGCTCCTACGAGCAGTACTTC.

The CDR3 sequence: CASSQVRDRGVGNQPQHF. The CDR3, as DNA: TGCGCCAGCAGCCAAGTGAGGGACAGGGGAGTGGGCAATCAGCCCCAGCATTTT. The V call is TRBV4-1, the J call TRBJ1-5, with TRBD1 matching over 10 bases. Germline V lookup: CDR1 MGHRA, CDR2 YSYEKL. Unmatched junction bases numbered 8, after V lost 1 base and J lost 2 bases. This CDR3 region has 18 residues.

The V and J genes are TRBV9 and TRBJ2-1, with 8 bases identical to TRBD2. There are 19 residues in the CDR3. Looked up from germline, CDR1 is SGDLS and CDR2 is YYNGEE. Germline trimming cut 3 bases from V and 4 bases from J; bases unmatched to any gene: 18. CDR3: CASSAGLAGAASEYNEQFF. The CDR3 DNA reads as TGTGCCAGCAGCGCCGGACTAGCAGGAGCCGCCTCAGAATACAATGAGCAGTTCTTC.

J is TRBJ2-1 and V is TRBV16; D unresolved. The V gene's germline CDR1 is KGHSY and CDR2 FQNENV. The CDR3 runs 15 residues. Trimming removed 4 bases from V and 2 bases from J, with 12 bases in between. The CDR3 reads CASSLSVSPYNEQFF. CDR3 DNA: TGTGCCAGCAGCCTCTCCGTAAGCCCCTACAATGAGCAGTTCTTC.

The V call is TRBV5-6, the J call TRBJ2-7; TRBD1 might be the D (5 bases). The ends were cut back, 2 bases at V and 2 bases at J, with 11 bases in the middle. CDR3 size: 14 residues. The V gene's germline CDR1 is SGHDT and CDR2 YYEEEE. This CDR3 is CASSLSGRAYEQYF. CDR3 nucleotides: TGTGCCAGCAGCTTATCCGGCAGGGCCTACGAGCAGTACTTC. The full variable domain, in which reference TRBV5-6 and TRBJ2-7 provide the parts outside the CDR3, is DAGVTQSPTHLIKTRGQQVTLRCSPKSGHDTVSWYQQALGQGPQFIFQYYEEEERQRGNFPDRFSGHQFPNYSSELNVNALLLGDSALYLCASSLSGRAYEQYFGPGTRLTVT.

The chain combines TRBV7-2 with TRBJ1-5; a weak D match, TRBD1 (6 bases). CDR3 size: 14 residues. Germline V gene lookup returns CDR1 SGHTA and CDR2 FQGNSA. The germline V and J ends were trimmed by 1 base and 5 bases, with 9 bases remaining between them. Written as DNA, the CDR3 is TGTGCCAGCAGCTTAGGGACAGACGATCAGCCCCAGCATTTT. Translating it yields CASSLGTDDQPQHF.

The rearrangement links TRBV28 to TRBJ1-1; TRBD1 aligns across 10 bases. Germline CDR1 reads MDHEN; CDR2 reads SYDVKM. The CDR3 covers 15 residues. J lost 4 bases, V lost 2 bases, and 4 bases had no gene match. CDR3: CASSLMTGGRTEAFF. The DNA of the CDR3 is TGTGCCAGCAGTTTAATGACAGGGGGCCGCACTGAAGCTTTCTTT.

The chain joins TRBV7-9 to TRBJ2-7, with 9 bases matching TRBD1. This CDR3 contains 15 residues. Germline-derived CDR1 and CDR2 are SEHNR and FQNEAQ (reference sequence). J was trimmed by 4 bases and V by 2 bases; bases with no gene match: 6. CDR3 DNA sequence: TGTGCCAGCAGCTTAACTTACAGGGGGCGATACGAGCAGTACTTC. Translating gives CASSLTYRGRYEQYF.

This chain connects TRBV9 to TRBJ1-1; 8 bases are a match to TRBD1. The CDR3 sequence is 15 residues long. J was trimmed by 3 bases and V by 4 bases; bases with no gene match: 8. Germline loops: CDR1 SGDLS, CDR2 YYNGEE. The CDR3 spells CASSISGGPYTEAFF. The CDR3 bases are TGTGCCAGCAGCATCTCAGGGGGCCCCTACACTGAAGCTTTCTTT.